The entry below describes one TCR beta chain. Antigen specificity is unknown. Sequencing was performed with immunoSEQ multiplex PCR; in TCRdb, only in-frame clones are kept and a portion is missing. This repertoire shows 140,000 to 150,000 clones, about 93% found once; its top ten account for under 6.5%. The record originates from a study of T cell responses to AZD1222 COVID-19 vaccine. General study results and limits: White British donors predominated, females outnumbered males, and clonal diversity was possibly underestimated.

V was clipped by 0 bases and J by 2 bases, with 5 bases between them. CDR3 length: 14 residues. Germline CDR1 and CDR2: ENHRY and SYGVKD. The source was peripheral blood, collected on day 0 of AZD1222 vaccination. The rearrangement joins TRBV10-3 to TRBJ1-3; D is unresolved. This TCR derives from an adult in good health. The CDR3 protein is CAISESDAGNTIYF. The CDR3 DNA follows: TGTGCCATCAGTGAGTCGGACGCTGGAAACACCATATATTTT.